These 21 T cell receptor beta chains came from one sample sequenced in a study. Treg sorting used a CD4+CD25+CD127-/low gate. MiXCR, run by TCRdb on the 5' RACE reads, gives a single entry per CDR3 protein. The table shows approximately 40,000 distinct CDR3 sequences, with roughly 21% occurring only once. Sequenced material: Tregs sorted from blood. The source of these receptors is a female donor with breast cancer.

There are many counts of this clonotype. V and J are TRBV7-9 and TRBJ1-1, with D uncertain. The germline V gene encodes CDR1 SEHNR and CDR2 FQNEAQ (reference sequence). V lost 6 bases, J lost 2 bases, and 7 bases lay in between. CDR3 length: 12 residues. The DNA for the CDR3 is TGTGCCAGCAGTTTGATAAACACTGAAGCTTTCTTT. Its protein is CASSLINTEAFF.

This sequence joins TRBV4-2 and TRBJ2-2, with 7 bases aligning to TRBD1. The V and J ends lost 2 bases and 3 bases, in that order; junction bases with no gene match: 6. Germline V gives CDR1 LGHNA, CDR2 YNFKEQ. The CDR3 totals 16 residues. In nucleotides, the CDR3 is TGTGCCAGCAGCCAACGAAAACAGGGGTACACCGGGGAGCTGTTTTTT. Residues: CASSQRKQGYTGELFF.

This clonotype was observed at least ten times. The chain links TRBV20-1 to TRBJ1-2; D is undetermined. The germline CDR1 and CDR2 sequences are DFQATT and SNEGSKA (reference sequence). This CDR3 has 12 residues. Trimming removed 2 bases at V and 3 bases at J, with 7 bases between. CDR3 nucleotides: TGCAGTGCTAGAAACCAAGACTATGGCTACACCTTC. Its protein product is CSARNQDYGYTF.

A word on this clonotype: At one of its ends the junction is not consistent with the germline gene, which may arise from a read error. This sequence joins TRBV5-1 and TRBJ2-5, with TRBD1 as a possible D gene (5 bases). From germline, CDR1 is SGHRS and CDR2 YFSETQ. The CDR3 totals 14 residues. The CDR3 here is CTSSLEQASRTQYF. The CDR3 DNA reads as TGCACCAGCAGCTTAGAACAGGCCTCCAGGACCCAGTACTTC.

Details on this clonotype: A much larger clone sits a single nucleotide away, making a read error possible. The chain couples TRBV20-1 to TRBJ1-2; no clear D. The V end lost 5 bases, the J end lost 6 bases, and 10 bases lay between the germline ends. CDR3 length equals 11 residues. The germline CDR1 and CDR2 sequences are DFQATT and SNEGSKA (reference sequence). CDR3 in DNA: TGCAGTGCTCGGGTTCGCCATGGCTACACCTTC. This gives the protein CSARVRHGYTF.

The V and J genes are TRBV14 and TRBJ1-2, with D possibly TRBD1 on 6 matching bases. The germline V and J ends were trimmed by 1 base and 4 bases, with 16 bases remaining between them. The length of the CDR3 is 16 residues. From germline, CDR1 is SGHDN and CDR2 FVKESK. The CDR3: CASSQVGGGAVYGYTF. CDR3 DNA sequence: TGTGCCAGCAGCCAAGTCGGCGGGGGGGCAGTCTATGGCTACACCTTC.

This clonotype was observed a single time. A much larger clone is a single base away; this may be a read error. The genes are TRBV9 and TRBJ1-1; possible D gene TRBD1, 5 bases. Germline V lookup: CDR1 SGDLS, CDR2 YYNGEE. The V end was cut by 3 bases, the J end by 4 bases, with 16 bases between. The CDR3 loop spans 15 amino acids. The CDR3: CASSAWGEPSTEAFF. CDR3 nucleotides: TGTGCCAGCAGCGCCTGGGGGGAGCCGAGCACTGAAGCTTTCTTT.

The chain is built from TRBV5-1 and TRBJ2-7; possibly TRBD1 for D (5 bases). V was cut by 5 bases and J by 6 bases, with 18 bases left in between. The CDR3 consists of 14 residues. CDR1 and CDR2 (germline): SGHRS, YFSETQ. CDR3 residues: CASSLESGFSEQYF. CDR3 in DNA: TGCGCCAGCAGTCTTGAGTCAGGGTTCAGCGAGCAGTACTTC. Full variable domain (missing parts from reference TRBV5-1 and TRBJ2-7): KAGVTQTPRYLIKTRGQQVTLSCSPISGHRSVSWYQQTPGQGLQFLFEYFSETQRNKGNFPGRFSGRQFSNSRSEMNVSTLELGDSALYLCASSLESGFSEQYFGPGTRLTVT.

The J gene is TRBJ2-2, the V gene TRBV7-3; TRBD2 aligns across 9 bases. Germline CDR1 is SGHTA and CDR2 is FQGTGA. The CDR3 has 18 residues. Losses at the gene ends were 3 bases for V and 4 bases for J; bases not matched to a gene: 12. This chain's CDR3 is CASSFEAGGPPGTGELFF. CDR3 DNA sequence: TGTGCCAGCAGCTTCGAGGCGGGAGGGCCCCCCGGCACCGGGGAGCTGTTTTTT.

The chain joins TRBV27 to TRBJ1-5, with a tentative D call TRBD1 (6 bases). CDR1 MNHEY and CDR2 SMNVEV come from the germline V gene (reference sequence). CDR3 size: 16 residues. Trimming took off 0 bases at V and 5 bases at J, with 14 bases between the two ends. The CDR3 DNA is TGTGCCAGCAGTTTATCGGGGGTCAGGGGCGATCAGCCCCAGCATTTT. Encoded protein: CASSLSGVRGDQPQHF.

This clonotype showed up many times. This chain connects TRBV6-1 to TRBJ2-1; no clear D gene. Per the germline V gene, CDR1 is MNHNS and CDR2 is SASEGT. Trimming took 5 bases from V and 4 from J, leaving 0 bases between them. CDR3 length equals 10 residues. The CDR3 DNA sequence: TGTGCCAGCAGTTACAATGAGCAGTTCTTC. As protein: CASSYNEQFF.

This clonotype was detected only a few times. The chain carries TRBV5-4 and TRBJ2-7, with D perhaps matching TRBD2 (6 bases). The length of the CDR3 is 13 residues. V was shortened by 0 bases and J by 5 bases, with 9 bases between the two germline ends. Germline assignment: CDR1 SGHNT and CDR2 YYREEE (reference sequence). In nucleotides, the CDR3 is TGTGCCAGCAGCTTGGGACGGGAGAACGAGCAGTACTTC. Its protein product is CASSLGRENEQYF.

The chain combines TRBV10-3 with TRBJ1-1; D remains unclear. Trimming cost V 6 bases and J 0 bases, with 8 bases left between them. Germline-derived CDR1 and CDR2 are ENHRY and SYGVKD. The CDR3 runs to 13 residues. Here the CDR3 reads CAIRDGLNTEAFF. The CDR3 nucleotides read TGTGCCATCAGAGACGGGTTGAACACTGAAGCTTTCTTT.

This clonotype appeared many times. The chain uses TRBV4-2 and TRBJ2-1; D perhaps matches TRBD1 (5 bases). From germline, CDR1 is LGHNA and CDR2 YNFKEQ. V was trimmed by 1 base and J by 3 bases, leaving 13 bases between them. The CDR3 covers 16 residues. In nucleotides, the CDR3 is TGTGCCAGCAGCCAAGGGCCAGGGATTTACTACAATGAGCAGTTCTTC. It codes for CASSQGPGIYYNEQFF.

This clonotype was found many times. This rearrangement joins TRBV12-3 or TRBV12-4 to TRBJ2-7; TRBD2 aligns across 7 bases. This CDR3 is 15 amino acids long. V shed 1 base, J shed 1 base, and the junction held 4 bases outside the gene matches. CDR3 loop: CASSLGRRGSYEQYF. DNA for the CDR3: TGTGCCAGCAGTTTAGGTCGGCGGGGGTCCTACGAGCAGTACTTC.

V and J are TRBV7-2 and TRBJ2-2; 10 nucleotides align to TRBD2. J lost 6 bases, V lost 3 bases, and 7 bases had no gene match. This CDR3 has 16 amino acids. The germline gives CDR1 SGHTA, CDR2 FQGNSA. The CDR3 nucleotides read TGTGCCAGCAGCTTGAGCGGGAGGGCCATGGCCGGGGAGCTGTTTTTT. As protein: CASSLSGRAMAGELFF.

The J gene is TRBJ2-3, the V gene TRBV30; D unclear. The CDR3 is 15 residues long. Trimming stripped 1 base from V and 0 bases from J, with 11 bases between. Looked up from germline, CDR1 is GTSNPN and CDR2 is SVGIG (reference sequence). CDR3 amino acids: CAWSGARASTDTQYF. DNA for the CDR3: TGTGCCTGGAGTGGCGCCCGGGCAAGCACAGATACGCAGTATTTT.

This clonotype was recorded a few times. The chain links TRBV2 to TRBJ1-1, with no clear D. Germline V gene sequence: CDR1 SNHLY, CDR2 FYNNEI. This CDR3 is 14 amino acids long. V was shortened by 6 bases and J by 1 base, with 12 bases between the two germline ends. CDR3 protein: CASSPKHRNTEAFF. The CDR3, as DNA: TGTGCCAGCAGCCCTAAACACCGGAACACTGAAGCTTTCTTT.

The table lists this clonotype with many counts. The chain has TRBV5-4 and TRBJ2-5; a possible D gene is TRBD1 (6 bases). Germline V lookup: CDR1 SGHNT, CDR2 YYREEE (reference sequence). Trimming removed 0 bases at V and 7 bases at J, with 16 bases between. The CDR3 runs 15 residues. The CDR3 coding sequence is TGTGCCAGCAGCTTGGCAGGGGACCCACCGGGGACCCAGTACTTC. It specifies CASSLAGDPPGTQYF.

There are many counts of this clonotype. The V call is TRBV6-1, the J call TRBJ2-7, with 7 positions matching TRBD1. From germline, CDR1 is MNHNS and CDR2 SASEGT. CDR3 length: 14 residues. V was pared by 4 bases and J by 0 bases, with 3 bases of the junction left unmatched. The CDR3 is CASSVGDSSYEQYF. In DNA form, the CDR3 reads TGTGCCAGCAGTGTAGGGGACAGCTCCTACGAGCAGTACTTC.

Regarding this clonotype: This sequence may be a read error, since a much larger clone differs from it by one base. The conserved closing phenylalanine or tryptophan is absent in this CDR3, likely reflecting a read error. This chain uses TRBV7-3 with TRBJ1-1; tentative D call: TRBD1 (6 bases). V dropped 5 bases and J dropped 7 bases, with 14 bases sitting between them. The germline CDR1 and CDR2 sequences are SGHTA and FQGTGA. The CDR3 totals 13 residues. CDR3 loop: CASSPNHRDEAFS. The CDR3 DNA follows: TGTGCCAGCAGCCCGAATCACAGGGATGAAGCTTTCTCT.